This T cell receptor (beta chain) was observed in a study of shared clonotypes between healthy human individuals. The length of the CDR3 is 15 residues. The germline V gene encodes CDR1 SGHTA and CDR2 FQGNSA. The V and J ends lost 3 bases and 5 bases, in that order; junction bases with no gene match: 8. The deep-level immunoSEQ assay was used. Some clones are missing from TCRdb's copy, which holds only in-frame ones; the method was immunoSEQ multiplex PCR. The data show a few million clones, over 85% seen once. What was sequenced was naive CD4+ T cells from PBMCs. This sample's subset: CD45RA+ positively selected. The receptor was derived from a man aged 18 to 29 in good health. Some clones in this sample may be carry-over from other donors' samples. The gene calls are TRBV7-2 and TRBJ2-5; 8 positions match TRBD2. In nucleotides, the CDR3 is TGTGCCAGCAGCTTTCGAACGGGAGGGTGGGAGACCCAGTACTTC. Its translation: CASSFRTGGWETQYF.